One and the same sample provided the 11 T cell receptor beta chains below, sequenced in a study of CD8 T cells in ankylosing spondylitis. TCRdb itself ran the 5' RACE reads through MiXCR, one entry per CDR3 protein. The sample includes around 220,000 distinct CDR3 sequences, roughly a tenth of them seen just once. Sequenced input: blood, either unsorted or a sorted T cell fraction (not recorded which). These receptors all stem from a male donor with ankylosing spondylitis or in good health (not recorded which).

About this clonotype itself: Its ends do not fully match the called genes, so a read error is possible. The chain has TRBV3-1 and TRBJ2-3, with TRBD2 matching 9 bases. The CDR3 sequence is 17 residues long. Germline-derived CDR1 and CDR2 are LGHDT and YNNKEL (reference sequence). In DNA, the CDR3 is TGTGCCACCAGCCAAGAAATAGCTAGCGGGGGCACAGATACGCAGTATTTT. It specifies CATSQEIASGGTDTQYF.

The table lists this clonotype with many counts. The V and J genes are TRBV5-1 and TRBJ1-1; D is uncertain. This CDR3 spans 14 amino acids. Germline V CDR1 and CDR2: SGHRS, YFSETQ. The germline V and J ends were trimmed by 3 bases and 6 bases, with 15 bases remaining between them. The CDR3 nucleotides read TGCGCCAGCAGCTGGGAAGCCATTGTCTCTGAAGCTTTCTTT. It translates to CASSWEAIVSEAFF.

This clonotype has a count of ten or more. CDR3 nucleotides: TGTGCCAGCAGTGAAGTGGGGGAGCAGTTCTTC. Residues: CASSEVGEQFF. This chain connects TRBV2 to TRBJ2-1; D call uncertain. V shed 1 base and J shed 10 bases, with 5 bases lying between them. The CDR3 runs to 11 residues. Germline values: CDR1 SNHLY, CDR2 FYNNEI.

V gene TRBV7-2 combines with J gene TRBJ1-1; no clear D gene. CDR1 and CDR2 (germline): SGHTA, FQGNSA. Between the trimmed V and J ends, which lost 3 bases and 0 bases, there was a span of 5 bases. The CDR3 spans 13 residues. The DNA for the CDR3 is TGTGCCAGCAGCTTTTTTTTGAACACTGAAGCTTTCTTT. Its translation is CASSFFLNTEAFF.

In its sample, this clonotype was seen many times. The genes are TRBV6-1 and TRBJ1-4, with TRBD1 identical over 9 bases. Germline lookup yields CDR1 MNHNS and CDR2 SASEGT. The CDR3 sequence is 14 residues long. J gave up 2 bases and V 6 bases, and 1 base lay outside the gene matches. CDR3 in amino acids: CASSGTGTNEKLFF. CDR3 DNA sequence: TGTGCCAGCAGCGGGACAGGGACTAATGAAAAACTGTTTTTT.

This clonotype has at least ten counts. The chain recombines TRBV7-3 with TRBJ2-5, with TRBD2 identical over 9 bases. Germline V lookup: CDR1 SGHTA, CDR2 FQGTGA. V shed 4 bases and J 1 base; nucleotides not matched to a gene: 7. This CDR3 region has 16 residues. The CDR3 loop is CASSSGLTSGQETQYF. The CDR3 DNA reads TGTGCCAGCAGCTCAGGCTTGACTAGCGGCCAAGAGACCCAGTACTTC.

V is TRBV5-1 and J is TRBJ2-7, with TRBD1 matching over 7 bases. J was trimmed by 4 bases and V by 4 bases; bases with no gene match: 11. The CDR3 contains 15 residues. Germline CDR1 SGHRS, CDR2 YFSETQ. The CDR3 DNA sequence: TGCGCCAGCAGCCTCGACTGGACAGGCTATTACGAGCAGTACTTC. Residues: CASSLDWTGYYEQYF.

This clonotype was seen ten or more times. The rearrangement joins TRBV5-1 to TRBJ1-1; D gene unclear. Trimming removed 0 bases at V and 1 base at J, with 10 bases between. Germline lookup yields CDR1 SGHRS and CDR2 YFSETQ. CDR3 size: 15 residues. In DNA form, the CDR3 reads TGCGCCAGCAGCTTGGTAGTTAGGGAGAACACTGAAGCTTTCTTT. Translated: CASSLVVRENTEAFF.

This clonotype showed up many times. The V gene is TRBV7-9, the J gene TRBJ2-7; 7 nucleotides match TRBD1. The CDR3 extends over 16 amino acids. V trimming: 2 bases; J trimming: 5 bases; junction bases outside the gene matches: 12. The germline gives CDR1 SEHNR, CDR2 FQNEAQ (reference sequence). The CDR3 nucleotides are TGTGCCAGCAGCTTACCTCACGACAGGGAACTCGACGAGCAGTACTTC. This codes for CASSLPHDRELDEQYF.

This clonotype was observed a single time. The CDR3 region is CASSPQGRGETQYF. In DNA form, the CDR3 reads TGTGCCAGCAGCCCACAGGGGCGGGGAGAGACCCAGTACTTC. V gene TRBV28 combines with J gene TRBJ2-5, with D possibly being TRBD1 (7 bases). Germline values: CDR1 MDHEN, CDR2 SYDVKM. V lost 6 bases and J 4 bases, leaving 15 bases between the germline ends. CDR3 length: 14 residues.

This clonotype was observed many times. The rearrangement joins TRBV7-2 to TRBJ2-1; D gene uncertain. This CDR3 has 13 amino acids. V was clipped by 5 bases and J by 0 bases, with 5 bases between them. Germline V gene lookup returns CDR1 SGHTA and CDR2 FQGNSA. CDR3 nucleotides: TGTGCCAGCAGCCAGAGCTCCTACAATGAGCAGTTCTTC. Encoded protein: CASSQSSYNEQFF. The full variable domain, in which reference TRBV7-2 and TRBJ2-1 provide the parts outside the CDR3, is GAGVSQSPSNKVTEKGKDVELRCDPISGHTALYWYRQSLGQGLEFLIYFQGNSAPDKSGLPSDRFSAERTGGSVSTLTIQRTQQEDSAVYLCASSQSSYNEQFFGPGTRLTVL.